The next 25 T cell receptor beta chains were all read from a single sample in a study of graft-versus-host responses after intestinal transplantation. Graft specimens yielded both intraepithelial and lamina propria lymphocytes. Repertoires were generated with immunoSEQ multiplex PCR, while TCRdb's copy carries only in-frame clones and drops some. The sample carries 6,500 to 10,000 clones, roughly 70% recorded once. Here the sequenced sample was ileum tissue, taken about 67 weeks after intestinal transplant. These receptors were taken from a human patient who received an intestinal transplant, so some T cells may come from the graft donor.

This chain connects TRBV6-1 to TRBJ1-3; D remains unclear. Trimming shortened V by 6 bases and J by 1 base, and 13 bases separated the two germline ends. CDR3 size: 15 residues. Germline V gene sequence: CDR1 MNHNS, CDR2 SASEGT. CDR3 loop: CASSERRGSGNTIYF. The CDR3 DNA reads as TGTGCCAGCAGCGAAAGGCGGGGATCTGGAAACACCATATATTTT.

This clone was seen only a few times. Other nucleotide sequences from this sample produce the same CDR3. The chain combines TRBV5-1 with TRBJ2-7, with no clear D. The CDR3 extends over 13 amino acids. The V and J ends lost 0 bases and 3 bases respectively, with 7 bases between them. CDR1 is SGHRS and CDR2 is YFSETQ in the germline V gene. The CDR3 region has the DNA TGCGCCAGCAGCTTGGGTTCGGGCTACGAGCAGTACTTC. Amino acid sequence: CASSLGSGYEQYF. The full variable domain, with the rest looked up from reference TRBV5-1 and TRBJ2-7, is KAGVTQTPRYLIKTRGQQVTLSCSPISGHRSVSWYQQTPGQGLQFLFEYFSETQRNKGNFPGRFSGRQFSNSRSEMNVSTLELGDSALYLCASSLGSGYEQYFGPGTRLTVT.

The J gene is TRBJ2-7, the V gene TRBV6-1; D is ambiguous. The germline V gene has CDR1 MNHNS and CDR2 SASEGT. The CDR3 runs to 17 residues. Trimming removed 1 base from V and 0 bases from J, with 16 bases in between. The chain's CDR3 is CASSEGLSSARSYEQYF. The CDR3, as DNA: TGTGCCAGCAGTGAAGGTTTGTCTAGTGCCCGCTCCTACGAGCAGTACTTC.

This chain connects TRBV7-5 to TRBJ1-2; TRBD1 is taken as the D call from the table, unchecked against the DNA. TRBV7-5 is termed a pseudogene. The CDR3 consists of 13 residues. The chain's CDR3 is CASSKRQDYGYTF. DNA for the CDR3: TGTGCCAGCAGCAAGCGACAGGACTATGGCTACACCTTC.

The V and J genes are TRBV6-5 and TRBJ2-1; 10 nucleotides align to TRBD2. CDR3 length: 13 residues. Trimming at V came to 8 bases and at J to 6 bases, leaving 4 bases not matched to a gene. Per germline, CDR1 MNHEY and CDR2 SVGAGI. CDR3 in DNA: TGTGCCAGCCTAGCGGGAGTGACCAATGAGCAGTTCTTC. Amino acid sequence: CASLAGVTNEQFF.

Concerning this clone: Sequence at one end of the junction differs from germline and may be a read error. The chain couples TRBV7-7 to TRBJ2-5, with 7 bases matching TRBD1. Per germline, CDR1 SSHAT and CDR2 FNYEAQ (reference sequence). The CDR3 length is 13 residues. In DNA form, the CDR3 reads TGTGCTAGCAGCCGGGACAGATCGGAGACCCAGTACTTC. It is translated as CASSRDRSETQYF.

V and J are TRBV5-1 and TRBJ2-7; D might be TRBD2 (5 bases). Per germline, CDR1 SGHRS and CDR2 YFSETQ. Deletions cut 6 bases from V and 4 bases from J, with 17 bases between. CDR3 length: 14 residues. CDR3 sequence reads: CASILSPGSYEQYF. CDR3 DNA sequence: TGCGCCAGCATCCTCTCCCCGGGATCTTACGAGCAGTACTTC.

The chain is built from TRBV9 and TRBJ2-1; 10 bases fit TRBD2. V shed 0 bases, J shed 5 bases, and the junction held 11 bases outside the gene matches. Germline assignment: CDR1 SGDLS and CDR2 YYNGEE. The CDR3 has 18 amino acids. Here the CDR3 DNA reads TGTGCCAGCAGCGTAGTCGCCCTGGGGACTAGCGCGCACAATGAGCAGTTCTTC. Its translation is CASSVVALGTSAHNEQFF.

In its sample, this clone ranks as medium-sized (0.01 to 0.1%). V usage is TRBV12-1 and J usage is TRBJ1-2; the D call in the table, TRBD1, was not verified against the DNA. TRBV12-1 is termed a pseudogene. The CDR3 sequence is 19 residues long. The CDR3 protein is CASSRYWGQGRVRGYGYTF. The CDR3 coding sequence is TGTGCCAGCAGCAGATATTGGGGACAGGGAAGGGTTCGGGGCTATGGCTACACCTTC.

The CDR3 sequence: CARKGLAGTEAFF. In nucleotides, the CDR3 is TGTGCCAGAAAGGGCCTAGCGGGCACTGAAGCTTTCTTT. The gene calls are TRBV27 and TRBJ1-1; D unclear. Germline V CDR1 and CDR2: MNHEY, SMNVEV (reference sequence). The germline V and J ends were trimmed by 9 bases and 4 bases, with 15 bases remaining between them. The CDR3 covers 13 residues.

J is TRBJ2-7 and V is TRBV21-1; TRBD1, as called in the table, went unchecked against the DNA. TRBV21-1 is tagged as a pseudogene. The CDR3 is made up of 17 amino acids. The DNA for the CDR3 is TGTGCCAGCAGCATTCCTGGACAGGGAAGAAAGTCCTACGAGCAGTACTTC. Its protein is CASSIPGQGRKSYEQYF.

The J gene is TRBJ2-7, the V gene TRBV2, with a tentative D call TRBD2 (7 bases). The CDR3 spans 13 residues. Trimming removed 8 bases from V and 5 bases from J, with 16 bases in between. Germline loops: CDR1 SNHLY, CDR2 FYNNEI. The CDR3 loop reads CASRLGGGNEQYF. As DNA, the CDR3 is TGTGCCAGCCGTCTGGGGGGGGGCAACGAGCAGTACTTC. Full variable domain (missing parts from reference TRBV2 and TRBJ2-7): EPEVTQTPSHQVTQMGQEVILRCVPISNHLYFYWYRQILGQKVEFLVSFYNNEISEKSEIFDDQFSVERPDGSNFTLKIRSTKLEDSAMYFCASRLGGGNEQYFGPGTRLTVT.

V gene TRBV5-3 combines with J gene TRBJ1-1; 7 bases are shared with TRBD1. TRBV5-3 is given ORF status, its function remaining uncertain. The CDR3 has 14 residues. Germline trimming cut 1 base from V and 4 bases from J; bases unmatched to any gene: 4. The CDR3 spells CARSLTGEGTEAFF. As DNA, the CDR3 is TGTGCCAGAAGCTTGACAGGGGAGGGCACTGAAGCTTTCTTT.

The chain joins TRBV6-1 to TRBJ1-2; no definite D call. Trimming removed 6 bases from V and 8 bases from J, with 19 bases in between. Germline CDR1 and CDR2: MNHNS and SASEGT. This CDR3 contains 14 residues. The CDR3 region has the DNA TGTGCCAGCAGCTTAGAAACTCGGAGTTACGGCTACACCTTC. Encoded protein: CASSLETRSYGYTF.

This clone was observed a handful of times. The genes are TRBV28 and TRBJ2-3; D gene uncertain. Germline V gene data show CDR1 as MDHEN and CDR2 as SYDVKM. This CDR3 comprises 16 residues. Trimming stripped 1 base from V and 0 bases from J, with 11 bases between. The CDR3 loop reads CASSLSRTTSTDTQYF. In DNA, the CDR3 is TGTGCCAGCAGTTTATCCAGGACCACTAGCACAGATACGCAGTATTTT. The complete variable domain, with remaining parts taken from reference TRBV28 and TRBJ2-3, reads DVKVTQSSRYLVKRTGEKVFLECVQDMDHENMFWYRQDPGLGLRLIYFSYDVKMKEKGDIPEGYSVSREKKERFSLILESASTNQTSMYLCASSLSRTTSTDTQYFGPGTRLTVL.

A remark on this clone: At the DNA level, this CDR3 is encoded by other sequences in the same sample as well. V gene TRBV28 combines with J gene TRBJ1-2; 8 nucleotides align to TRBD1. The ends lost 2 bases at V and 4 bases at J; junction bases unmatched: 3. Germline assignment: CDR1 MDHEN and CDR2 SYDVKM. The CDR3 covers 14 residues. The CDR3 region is CASSLPGQGYGYTF. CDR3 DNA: TGTGCCAGCAGTTTACCCGGACAGGGCTATGGCTACACCTTC.

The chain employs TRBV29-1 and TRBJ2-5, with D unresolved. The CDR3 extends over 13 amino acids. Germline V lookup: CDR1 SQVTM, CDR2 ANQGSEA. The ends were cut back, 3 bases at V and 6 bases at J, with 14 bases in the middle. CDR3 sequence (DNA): TGCAGCGTTGACACTGGGATGAGAAAGACCCAGTACTTC. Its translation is CSVDTGMRKTQYF.

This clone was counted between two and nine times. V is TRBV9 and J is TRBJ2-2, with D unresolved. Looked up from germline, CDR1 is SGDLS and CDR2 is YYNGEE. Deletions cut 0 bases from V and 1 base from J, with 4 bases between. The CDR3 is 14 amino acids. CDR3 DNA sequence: TGTGCCAGCAGCGTAGTGGGGAACACCGGGGAGCTGTTTTTT. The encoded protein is CASSVVGNTGELFF.

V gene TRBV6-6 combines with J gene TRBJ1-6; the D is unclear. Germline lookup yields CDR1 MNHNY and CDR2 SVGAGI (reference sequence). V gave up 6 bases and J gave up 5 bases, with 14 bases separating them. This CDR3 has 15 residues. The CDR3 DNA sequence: TGTGCCAGCAGGCCCCCGCGAGGGCATAATTCACCCCTCCACTTT. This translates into CASRPPRGHNSPLHF.

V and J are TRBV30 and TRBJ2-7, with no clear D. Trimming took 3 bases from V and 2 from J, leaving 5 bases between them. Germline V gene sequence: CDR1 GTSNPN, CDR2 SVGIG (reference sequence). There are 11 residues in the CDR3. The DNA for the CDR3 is TGTGCCTGGAGCGCTGCCTACGAGCAGTACTTC. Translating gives CAWSAAYEQYF.

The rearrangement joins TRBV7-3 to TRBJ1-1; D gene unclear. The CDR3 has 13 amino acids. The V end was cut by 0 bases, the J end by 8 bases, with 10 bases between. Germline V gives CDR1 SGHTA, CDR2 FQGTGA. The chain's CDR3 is CASSLTRSGEAFF. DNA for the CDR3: TGTGCCAGCAGCTTAACGCGATCGGGGGAAGCTTTCTTT.

The CDR3 nucleotides are TGTGCAGCCGCGGGGGCGGGAGGGTTCCAGTTCCACGAGCAGTACTTC. Translation: CAAAGAGGFQFHEQYF. The chain joins TRBV4-2 to TRBJ2-7; TRBD2 matches at 9 bases. In germline, CDR1 is LGHNA, CDR2 YNFKEQ. The CDR3 has 16 amino acids.

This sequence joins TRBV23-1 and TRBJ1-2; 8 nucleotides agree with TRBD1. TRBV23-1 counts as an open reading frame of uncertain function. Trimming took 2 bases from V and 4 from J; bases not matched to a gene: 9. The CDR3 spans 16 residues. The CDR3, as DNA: TGCGCCAGCAGTCAACGAACCCGGGACAGGTCCTATGGCTACACCTTC. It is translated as CASSQRTRDRSYGYTF.

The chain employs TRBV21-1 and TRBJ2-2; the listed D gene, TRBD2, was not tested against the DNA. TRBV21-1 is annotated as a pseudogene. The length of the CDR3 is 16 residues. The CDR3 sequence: CASSKVGGRDTGELFF. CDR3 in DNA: TGTGCCAGCAGCAAAGTGGGCGGGAGGGACACCGGGGAGCTGTTTTTT.

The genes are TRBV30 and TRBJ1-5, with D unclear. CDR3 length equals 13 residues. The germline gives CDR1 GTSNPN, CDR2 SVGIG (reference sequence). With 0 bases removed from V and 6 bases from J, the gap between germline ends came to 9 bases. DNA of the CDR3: TGTGCCTGGAGTGTGGGTGCGGGTCAGCCCCAGCATTTT. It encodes CAWSVGAGQPQHF.